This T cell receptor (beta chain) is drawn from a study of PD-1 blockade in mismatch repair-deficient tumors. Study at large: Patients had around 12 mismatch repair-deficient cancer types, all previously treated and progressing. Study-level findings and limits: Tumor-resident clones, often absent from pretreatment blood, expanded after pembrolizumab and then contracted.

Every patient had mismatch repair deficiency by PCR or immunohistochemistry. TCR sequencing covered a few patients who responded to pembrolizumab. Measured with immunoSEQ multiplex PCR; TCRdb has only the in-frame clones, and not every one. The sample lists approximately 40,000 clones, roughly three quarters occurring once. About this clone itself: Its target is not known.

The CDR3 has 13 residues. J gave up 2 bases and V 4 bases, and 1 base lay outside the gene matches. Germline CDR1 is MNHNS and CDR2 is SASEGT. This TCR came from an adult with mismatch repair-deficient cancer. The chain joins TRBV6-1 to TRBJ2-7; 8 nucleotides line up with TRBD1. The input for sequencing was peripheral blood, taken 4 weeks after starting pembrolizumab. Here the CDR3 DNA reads TGTGCCAGCAGTGGGACAGGGCCCTACGAGCAGTACTTC. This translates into CASSGTGPYEQYF.